This passage covers 32 T cell receptor beta chains from one sample sequenced in a study of blood T cell repertoires in COVID-19. Libraries were prepared by immunoSEQ multiplex PCR; TCRdb keeps only in-frame clonotypes and omits some of them. The profile shows roughly 280,000 clones, 80% to 90% of them singletons. The sequenced material came from PBMCs or T cells enriched from blood (not recorded which). The receptor set was obtained from a young woman who had recovered from COVID-19.

V and J are TRBV3-1 (or the pseudogene TRBV3-2) and TRBJ2-2, with TRBD1 matching 11 bases. There are 19 residues in the CDR3. CDR1 is LGHDT, CDR2 YNNKEL, per germline (reference sequence). J lost 6 bases, V lost 0 bases, and 12 bases had no gene match. CDR3: CASSQDQGWEDRGPGELFF. The CDR3 DNA sequence: TGTGCCAGCAGCCAAGATCAAGGCTGGGAGGACAGGGGGCCCGGGGAGCTGTTTTTT.

V is TRBV29-1 and J is TRBJ1-1, with a tentative D call TRBD1 (5 bases). The CDR3 sequence is 14 residues long. The germline V gene encodes CDR1 SQVTM and CDR2 ANQGSEA. Trimming took off 0 bases at V and 1 base at J, with 9 bases between the two ends. In nucleotides, the CDR3 is TGCAGCGTTGAAGAAGTAAGGGGGAACACTGAAGCTTTCTTT. Its translation: CSVEEVRGNTEAFF.

The rearrangement links TRBV5-1 to TRBJ1-1; tentatively, D is TRBD1 (5 bases). Germline V gene data show CDR1 as SGHRS and CDR2 as YFSETQ. V gave up 0 bases and J gave up 4 bases, with 13 bases separating them. The CDR3 runs to 15 residues. The DNA for the CDR3 is TGCGCCAGCAGCTTGGATGTGGGGCTCCCCACTGAAGCTTTCTTT. This encodes CASSLDVGLPTEAFF.

The chain links TRBV12-3 or TRBV12-4 to TRBJ1-2; tentative D call: TRBD1 (5 bases). Trimming left V 5 bases short and J 0 bases short, with 7 bases between. This CDR3 is 13 amino acids long. The CDR3 is CASSRGTNYGYTF. DNA of the CDR3: TGTGCCAGCAGTAGGGGAACTAACTATGGCTACACCTTC.

This clone was recorded a few times. The V call is TRBV27, the J call TRBJ1-2; D is uncertain. The V and J ends lost 3 bases and 0 bases respectively, with 17 bases between them. The CDR3 is 17 residues long. Germline values: CDR1 MNHEY, CDR2 SMNVEV (reference sequence). The CDR3: CASSFSRLIQPNYGYTF. DNA of the CDR3: TGTGCCAGCAGTTTCTCACGGCTAATACAGCCTAACTATGGCTACACCTTC.

This clone appeared a few times. The chain joins TRBV18 to TRBJ1-5; TRBD1 is a possible D gene (5 bases). CDR1 is KGHSH and CDR2 is LQKENI in the germline V gene. The CDR3 extends over 15 amino acids. Trimming took off 3 bases at V and 0 bases at J, with 9 bases between the two ends. Here the CDR3 DNA reads TGTGCCAGCTCACCCCAGGGCGATAGCAATCAGCCCCAGCATTTT. Residues: CASSPQGDSNQPQHF. Full variable domain (remainder filled in from reference TRBV18 and TRBJ1-5): NAGVMQNPRHLVRRRGQEARLRCSPMKGHSHVYWYRQLPEEGLKFMVYLQKENIIDESGMPKERFSAEFPKEGPSILRIQQVVRGDSAAYFCASSPQGDSNQPQHFGDGTRLSIL.

V usage is TRBV5-1 and J usage is TRBJ2-5; weak D call: TRBD1 (6 bases). Trimming stripped 4 bases from V and 2 bases from J, with 15 bases between. The CDR3 totals 15 residues. The germline V gene has CDR1 SGHRS and CDR2 YFSETQ. The CDR3 DNA reads as TGCGCCAGCAGCCCGGGACAAACAATACAAGAGACCCAGTACTTC. Amino acids: CASSPGQTIQETQYF.

V is TRBV2 and J is TRBJ1-2; TRBD1 agrees at 7 bases. The CDR3 has 16 amino acids. CDR1 and CDR2 from the germline V gene are SNHLY and FYNNEI. J lost 4 bases, V lost 2 bases, and 10 bases had no gene match. CDR3 loop: CASSENPTPGGYGYTF. The CDR3 DNA sequence: TGTGCCAGCAGTGAAAATCCTACGCCAGGGGGCTATGGCTACACCTTC.

J is TRBJ1-6 and V is TRBV14; D gene uncertain. Trimming pared 4 bases from V and 8 bases from J, leaving 9 bases between. Germline V CDR1 and CDR2: SGHDN, FVKESK. The CDR3 consists of 13 residues. The CDR3 DNA follows: TGTGCCAGCAGCCCTAGAGGGTATTCACCCCTCCACTTT. Translation gives CASSPRGYSPLHF. The variable domain in full, completed from reference TRBV14 and TRBJ1-6, reads EAGVTQFPSHSVIEKGQTVTLRCDPISGHDNLYWYRRVMGKEIKFLLHFVKESKQDESGMPNNRFLAERTGGTYSTLKVQPAELEDSGVYFCASSPRGYSPLHFGNGTRLTVT.

This clone has a single count. The chain employs TRBV27 and TRBJ2-3; 7 nucleotides match TRBD1. CDR3 size: 15 residues. Trimming at V came to 4 bases and at J to 3 bases, leaving 7 bases not matched to a gene. Germline lookup yields CDR1 MNHEY and CDR2 SMNVEV (reference sequence). In nucleotides, the CDR3 is TGTGCCAGCAGTTCCACAGGGGACCCAACAGATACGCAGTATTTT. It yields the protein CASSSTGDPTDTQYF.

This rearrangement joins TRBV6-5 to TRBJ2-5; perhaps TRBD2 as D (6 bases). This CDR3 spans 12 amino acids. Germline CDR1 and CDR2: MNHEY and SVGAGI. V lost 8 bases and J lost 3, with 10 bases in between. The CDR3 here is CASGRGKETQYF. CDR3 bases: TGTGCCAGCGGTCGCGGGAAAGAGACCCAGTACTTC.

The chain links TRBV9 to TRBJ2-1; the match to TRBD2 covers 9 bases. There are 15 residues in the CDR3. Looked up from germline, CDR1 is SGDLS and CDR2 is YYNGEE. Trimming cost V 0 bases and J 9 bases; bases outside gene matches: 7. CDR3: CASSVGTEAGGEQFF. CDR3 in DNA: TGTGCCAGCAGCGTAGGTACTGAAGCGGGGGGTGAGCAGTTCTTC. The whole variable domain, filled in from reference TRBV9 and TRBJ2-1, reads DSGVTQTPKHLITATGQRVTLRCSPRSGDLSVYWYQQSLDQGLQFLIQYYNGEERAKGNILERFSAQQFPDLHSELNLSSLELGDSALYFCASSVGTEAGGEQFFGPGTRLTVL.

V usage is TRBV3-1 (or the pseudogene TRBV3-2) and J usage is TRBJ2-1, with 9 bases identical to TRBD2. J gave up 7 bases and V 0 bases, and 7 bases lay outside the gene matches. In germline, CDR1 is LGHDT, CDR2 YNNKEL (reference sequence). CDR3 size: 16 residues. The CDR3 spells CASSQEARGGENEQFF. CDR3 nucleotides: TGTGCCAGCAGCCAAGAGGCGCGGGGGGGCGAGAATGAGCAGTTCTTC.

V usage is TRBV2 and J usage is TRBJ2-3; TRBD2 aligns across 11 bases. Per the germline V gene, CDR1 is SNHLY and CDR2 is FYNNEI. The junction had 4 bases not matched to a gene; V was cut back by 5 bases and J by 0 bases. There are 16 residues in the CDR3. The CDR3, as DNA: TGTGCCAGCAGTCCCGCTAGCGGGGGGAGCACAGATACGCAGTATTTT. Translated: CASSPASGGSTDTQYF.

This clone has a handful of counts. At the DNA level, this CDR3 is encoded by other sequences in the same sample as well. CDR3 sequence (DNA): TGTGCCAGCAGCTTACCCAGTCCCTACGAGCAGTACTTC. This translates into CASSLPSPYEQYF. The chain couples TRBV7-2 to TRBJ2-7; D not certain. Germline V lookup: CDR1 SGHTA, CDR2 FQGNSA. Trimming took off 2 bases at V and 2 bases at J, with 7 bases between the two ends. This CDR3 contains 13 residues.

V and J are TRBV2 and TRBJ2-5; D may be TRBD1 (6 bases). CDR3 length equals 14 residues. Trimming shortened V by 5 bases and J by 5 bases, and 15 bases separated the two germline ends. The germline V gene encodes CDR1 SNHLY and CDR2 FYNNEI. This chain's CDR3 is CASSQGLMGETQYF. CDR3 DNA: TGTGCCAGCAGTCAGGGGCTCATGGGGGAGACCCAGTACTTC.

The chain is built from TRBV25-1 and TRBJ1-5; D possibly corresponds to TRBD1 (6 bases). The CDR3 has 15 amino acids. V lost 4 bases and J 1 base, leaving 11 bases between the germline ends. Germline CDR1 and CDR2: MGHDK and SYGVNS. CDR3 DNA: TGTGCCAGCAGTGCCTCAGGACAGAGCAATCAGCCCCAGCATTTT. Translating gives CASSASGQSNQPQHF. The full variable domain, rest sourced from reference TRBV25-1 and TRBJ1-5, is EADIYQTPRYLVIGTGKKITLECSQTMGHDKMYWYQQDPGMELHLIHYSYGVNSTEKGDLSSESTVSRIRTEHFPLTLESARPSHTSQYLCASSASGQSNQPQHFGDGTRLSIL.

The chain employs TRBV9 and TRBJ2-7; D might be TRBD2 (7 bases). Germline V gene lookup returns CDR1 SGDLS and CDR2 YYNGEE. V was pared by 4 bases and J by 7 bases, with 21 bases between. The CDR3 has 15 residues. This CDR3 reads CASSPRGGPSREQYF. CDR3 DNA: TGTGCCAGCAGCCCGAGGGGGGGCCCTTCTCGGGAGCAGTACTTC. Variable domain in full (rest from reference TRBV9 and TRBJ2-7): DSGVTQTPKHLITATGQRVTLRCSPRSGDLSVYWYQQSLDQGLQFLIQYYNGEERAKGNILERFSAQQFPDLHSELNLSSLELGDSALYFCASSPRGGPSREQYFGPGTRLTVT.

The V and J genes are TRBV10-1 and TRBJ1-1, with 9 nucleotides matching TRBD1. The CDR3 loop spans 18 amino acids. The germline CDR1 and CDR2 sequences are WNHNN and SYGVQD (reference sequence). The V segment lost 6 bases and the J segment 7 bases; nucleotides outside the gene matches: 21. DNA of the CDR3: TGCGCCAGCAGCCTCCCCTCGTACCAACGGGACAGGGTACTTGAAGCTTTCTTT. Residues: CASSLPSYQRDRVLEAFF.

V usage is TRBV5-1 and J usage is TRBJ2-3; 7 bases fit TRBD1. This CDR3 has 14 amino acids. The ends lost 4 bases at V and 4 bases at J; junction bases unmatched: 6. The germline gives CDR1 SGHRS, CDR2 YFSETQ. CDR3 protein: CASSTGTVSDTQYF. Written as DNA, the CDR3 is TGCGCCAGCAGCACGGGGACAGTCTCAGATACGCAGTATTTT.

The rearrangement links TRBV28 to TRBJ2-3; 8 bases map to TRBD2. This CDR3 has 14 amino acids. V shed 7 bases and J 4 bases; nucleotides not matched to a gene: 7. Germline lookup yields CDR1 MDHEN and CDR2 SYDVKM. Written as DNA, the CDR3 is TGTGCCAGCACACGGGGGGGCTGGGCAGATACGCAGTATTTT. Its translation: CASTRGGWADTQYF.

The rearrangement uses TRBV30 and TRBJ1-1; 10 bases are a match to TRBD1. The CDR3 has 14 residues. V lost 3 bases and J lost 5; bases outside the gene matches: 6. CDR1 and CDR2 (germline): GTSNPN, SVGIG (reference sequence). CDR3 residues: CAWRRDRGGTEAFF. The CDR3 DNA sequence: TGTGCCTGGAGGCGGGACAGGGGAGGAACTGAAGCTTTCTTT.

The V and J genes are TRBV6-6 and TRBJ1-2; 10 bases map to TRBD1. CDR3 size: 16 residues. The J segment lost 8 bases and the V segment lost 3 bases, leaving 12 bases of the junction unmatched. Germline V lookup: CDR1 MNHNY, CDR2 SVGAGI (reference sequence). CDR3 nucleotide sequence: TGTGCCAGCAGTTATGGCCCCTCGACAGGGGGCGCGGGCTACACCTTC. The encoded protein is CASSYGPSTGGAGYTF.

This chain joins TRBV10-3 and TRBJ1-2; 9 bases are shared with TRBD1. CDR1 and CDR2 (germline): ENHRY, SYGVKD. V shed 4 bases and J 5 bases; nucleotides not matched to a gene: 8. The CDR3 runs to 15 residues. As DNA, the CDR3 is TGTGCCATCAGTGGTAGGGACAGGGAGTTTTATGGCTACACCTTC. This sequence encodes CAISGRDREFYGYTF.

The chain uses TRBV18 and TRBJ2-5, with D unclear. CDR3 length: 14 residues. Germline V CDR1 and CDR2: KGHSH, LQKENI. Trimming shortened V by 2 bases and J by 1 base, and 8 bases separated the two germline ends. Here the CDR3 reads CASSPFDSQETQYF. For the CDR3, the DNA is TGTGCCAGCTCACCATTCGACTCCCAAGAGACCCAGTACTTC.

This clone appeared a few times. The chain carries TRBV28 and TRBJ1-5, with D possibly TRBD1 on 6 matching bases. The length of the CDR3 is 15 residues. Looked up from germline, CDR1 is MDHEN and CDR2 is SYDVKM. V lost 3 bases to trimming and J lost 5 bases, with 14 bases between them. CDR3 loop: CASSLGGHSDQPQHF. DNA for the CDR3: TGTGCCAGCAGTTTGGGGGGGCATTCTGATCAGCCCCAGCATTTT. Full variable domain (outside the CDR3, taken from reference TRBV28 and TRBJ1-5): DVKVTQSSRYLVKRTGEKVFLECVQDMDHENMFWYRQDPGLGLRLIYFSYDVKMKEKGDIPEGYSVSREKKERFSLILESASTNQTSMYLCASSLGGHSDQPQHFGDGTRLSIL.

The chain couples TRBV28 to TRBJ1-4; the D is unclear. This CDR3 contains 16 residues. Per germline, CDR1 MDHEN and CDR2 SYDVKM. Deletions cut 3 bases from V and 0 bases from J, with 11 bases between. The CDR3 reads CASSFGRTTTNEKLFF. The CDR3 coding sequence is TGTGCCAGCAGTTTCGGAAGGACTACAACTAATGAAAAACTGTTTTTT.

The chain carries TRBV9 and TRBJ1-6, with D possibly matching TRBD1 (5 bases). CDR3 length: 14 residues. Germline V gives CDR1 SGDLS, CDR2 YYNGEE. The germline V and J ends were trimmed by 3 bases and 7 bases, with 11 bases remaining between them. CDR3 sequence reads: CASSDWGGNSPLHF. DNA of the CDR3: TGTGCCAGCAGCGATTGGGGCGGCAATTCACCCCTCCACTTT.

The V gene is TRBV2, the J gene TRBJ2-2; possibly TRBD2 for D (6 bases). The germline V gene encodes CDR1 SNHLY and CDR2 FYNNEI. V was clipped by 8 bases and J by 0 bases, with 13 bases between them. The CDR3 extends over 15 amino acids. As DNA, the CDR3 is TGTGCCAGCCGGGACTCAAGAGCGAACACCGGGGAGCTGTTTTTT. Its protein is CASRDSRANTGELFF.

The rearrangement uses TRBV10-1 and TRBJ2-1; TRBD2 agrees at 8 bases. From germline, CDR1 is WNHNN and CDR2 SYGVQD (reference sequence). V dropped 0 bases and J dropped 9; count of bases not matched to a gene: 1. This CDR3 contains 13 residues. Written as DNA, the CDR3 is TGCGCCAGCAGTGAGTCCCTAGCGGGTGAGCAGTTCTTC. As protein: CASSESLAGEQFF.

The chain employs TRBV4-1 and TRBJ2-1; 16 positions agree with TRBD2. CDR1 and CDR2 (germline): MGHRA, YSYEKL. This CDR3 is built from 20 residues. V shed 1 base and J 6 bases; nucleotides not matched to a gene: 12. The CDR3 here is CASSQAPAGTSGGAGNEQFF. In nucleotides, the CDR3 is TGCGCCAGCAGCCAAGCTCCGGCTGGGACTAGCGGGGGGGCGGGCAATGAGCAGTTCTTC.

The chain joins TRBV5-1 to TRBJ1-4; 9 positions agree with TRBD1. The CDR3 is 16 residues long. Germline V gives CDR1 SGHRS, CDR2 YFSETQ. J was trimmed by 3 bases and V by 0 bases; bases with no gene match: 3. Written as DNA, the CDR3 is TGCGCCAGCAGCTTGGGGGACAGGGCCTCTAATGAAAAACTGTTTTTT. Translating gives CASSLGDRASNEKLFF. The full variable domain, rest sourced from reference TRBV5-1 and TRBJ1-4, is KAGVTQTPRYLIKTRGQQVTLSCSPISGHRSVSWYQQTPGQGLQFLFEYFSETQRNKGNFPGRFSGRQFSNSRSEMNVSTLELGDSALYLCASSLGDRASNEKLFFGSGTQLSVL.